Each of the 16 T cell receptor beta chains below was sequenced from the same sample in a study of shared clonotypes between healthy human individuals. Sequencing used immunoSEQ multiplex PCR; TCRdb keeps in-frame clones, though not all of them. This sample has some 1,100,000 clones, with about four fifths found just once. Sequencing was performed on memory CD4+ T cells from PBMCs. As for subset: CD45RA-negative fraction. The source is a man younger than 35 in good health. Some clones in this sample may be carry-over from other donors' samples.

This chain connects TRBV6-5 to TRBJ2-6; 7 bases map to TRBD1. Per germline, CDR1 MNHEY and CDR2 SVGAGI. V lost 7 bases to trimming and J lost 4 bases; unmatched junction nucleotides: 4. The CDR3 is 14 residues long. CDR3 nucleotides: TGTGCCAGCAAGGGGGCACGAGGGGCCAACGTCCTGACTTTC. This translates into CASKGARGANVLTF.

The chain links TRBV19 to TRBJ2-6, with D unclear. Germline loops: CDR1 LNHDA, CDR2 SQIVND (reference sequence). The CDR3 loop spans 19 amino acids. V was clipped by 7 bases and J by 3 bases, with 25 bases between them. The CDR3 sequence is CASTARTPLSRIGANVLTF. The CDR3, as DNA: TGTGCCAGTACGGCTCGCACTCCGCTCTCTCGGATTGGGGCCAACGTCCTGACTTTC.

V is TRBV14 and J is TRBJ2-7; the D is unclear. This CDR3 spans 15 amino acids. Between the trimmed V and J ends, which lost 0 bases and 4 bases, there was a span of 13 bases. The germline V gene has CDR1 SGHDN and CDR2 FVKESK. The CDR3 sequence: CASSQDQGRNYEQYF. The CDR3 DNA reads TGTGCCAGCAGCCAAGATCAAGGACGGAATTACGAGCAGTACTTC.

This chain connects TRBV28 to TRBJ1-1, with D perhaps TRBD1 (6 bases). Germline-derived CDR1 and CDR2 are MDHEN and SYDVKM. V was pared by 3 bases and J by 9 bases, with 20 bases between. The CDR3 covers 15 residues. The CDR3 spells CASSFGDSRGGQAFF. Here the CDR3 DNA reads TGTGCCAGCAGTTTTGGGGACTCTAGGGGGGGACAAGCTTTCTTT.

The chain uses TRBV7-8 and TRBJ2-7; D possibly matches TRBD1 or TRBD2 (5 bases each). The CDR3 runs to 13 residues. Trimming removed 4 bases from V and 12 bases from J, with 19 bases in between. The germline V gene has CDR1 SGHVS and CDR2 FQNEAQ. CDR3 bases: TGTGCCAGCAGCTCCTGGGACGGCCCCCAGCGGTACTTC. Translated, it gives CASSSWDGPQRYF. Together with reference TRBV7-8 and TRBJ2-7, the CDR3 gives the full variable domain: GAGVSQSPRYKVAKRGQDVALRCDPISGHVSLFWYQQALGQGPEFLTYFQNEAQLDKSGLPSDRFFAERPEGSVSTLKIQRTQQEDSAVYLCASSSWDGPQRYFGPGTRLTVT.

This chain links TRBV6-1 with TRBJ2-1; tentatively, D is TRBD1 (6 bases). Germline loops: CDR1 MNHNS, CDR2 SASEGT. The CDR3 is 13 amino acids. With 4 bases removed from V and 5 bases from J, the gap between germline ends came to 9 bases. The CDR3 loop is CASSGDNDNEQFF. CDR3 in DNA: TGTGCCAGCAGTGGGGACAACGACAATGAGCAGTTCTTC.

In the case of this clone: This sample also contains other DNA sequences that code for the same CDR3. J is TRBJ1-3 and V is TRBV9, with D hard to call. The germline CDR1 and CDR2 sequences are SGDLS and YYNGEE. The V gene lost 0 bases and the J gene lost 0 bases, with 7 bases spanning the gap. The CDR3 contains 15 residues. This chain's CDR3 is CASSVGGNSGNTIYF. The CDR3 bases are TGTGCCAGCAGCGTAGGAGGAAACTCTGGAAACACCATATATTTT. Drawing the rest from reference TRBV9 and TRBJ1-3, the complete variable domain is DSGVTQTPKHLITATGQRVTLRCSPRSGDLSVYWYQQSLDQGLQFLIQYYNGEERAKGNILERFSAQQFPDLHSELNLSSLELGDSALYFCASSVGGNSGNTIYFGEGSWLTVV.

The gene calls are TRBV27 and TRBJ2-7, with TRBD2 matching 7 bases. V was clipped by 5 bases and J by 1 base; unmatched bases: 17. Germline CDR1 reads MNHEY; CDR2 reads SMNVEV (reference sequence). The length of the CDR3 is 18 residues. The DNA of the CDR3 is TGTGCCAGCAGTCCACCCCGTATCCAGCGGGGAAGATCCTACGAGCAGTACTTC. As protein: CASSPPRIQRGRSYEQYF.

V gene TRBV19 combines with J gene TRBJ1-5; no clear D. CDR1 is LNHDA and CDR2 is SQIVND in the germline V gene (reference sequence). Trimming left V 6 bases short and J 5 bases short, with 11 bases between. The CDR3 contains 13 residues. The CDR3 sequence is CASSPAGYQPQHF. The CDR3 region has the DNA TGTGCCAGTAGCCCCGCGGGTTATCAGCCCCAGCATTTT.

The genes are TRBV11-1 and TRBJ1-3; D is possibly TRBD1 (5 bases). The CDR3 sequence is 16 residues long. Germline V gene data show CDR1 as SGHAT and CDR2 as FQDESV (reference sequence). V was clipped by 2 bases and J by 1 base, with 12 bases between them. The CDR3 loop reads CASSLSPDISGNTIYF. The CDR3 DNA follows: TGTGCCAGCAGCTTATCCCCGGACATTTCTGGAAACACCATATATTTT.

The CDR3 DNA follows: TGTGCCAGCAGCCCCGGGACTAGCAGACAAGAGACCCAGTACTTC. Translation gives CASSPGTSRQETQYF. The J gene is TRBJ2-5, the V gene TRBV9; 9 bases map to TRBD2. The CDR3 is 15 residues long. The germline CDR1 and CDR2 sequences are SGDLS and YYNGEE. J lost 2 bases, V lost 4 bases, and 6 bases had no gene match.

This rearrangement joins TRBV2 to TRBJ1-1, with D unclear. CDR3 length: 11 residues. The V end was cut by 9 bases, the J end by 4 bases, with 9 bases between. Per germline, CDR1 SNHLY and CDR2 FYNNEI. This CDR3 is CARRGGTEAFF. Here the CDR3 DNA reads TGTGCCAGAAGAGGCGGCACTGAAGCTTTCTTT.

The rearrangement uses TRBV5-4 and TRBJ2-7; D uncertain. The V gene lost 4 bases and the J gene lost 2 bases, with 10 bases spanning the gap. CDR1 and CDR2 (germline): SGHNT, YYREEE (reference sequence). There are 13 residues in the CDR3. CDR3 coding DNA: TGTGCCAGCAGCAGAAAGGTAGCCTACGAGCAGTACTTC. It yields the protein CASSRKVAYEQYF.

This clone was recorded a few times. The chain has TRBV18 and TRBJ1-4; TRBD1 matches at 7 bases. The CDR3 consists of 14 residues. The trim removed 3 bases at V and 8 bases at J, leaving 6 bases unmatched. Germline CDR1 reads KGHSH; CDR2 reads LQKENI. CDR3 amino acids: CASSPWDSSEKLFF. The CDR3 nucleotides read TGTGCCAGCTCACCCTGGGACAGTTCAGAAAAACTGTTTTTT.

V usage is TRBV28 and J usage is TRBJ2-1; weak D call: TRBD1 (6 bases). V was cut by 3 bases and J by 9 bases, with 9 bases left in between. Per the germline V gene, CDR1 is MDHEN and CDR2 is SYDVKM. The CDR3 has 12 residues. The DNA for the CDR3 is TGTGCCAGCAGTTTCTTAGGGGGTGAGCAGTTCTTC. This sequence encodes CASSFLGGEQFF.

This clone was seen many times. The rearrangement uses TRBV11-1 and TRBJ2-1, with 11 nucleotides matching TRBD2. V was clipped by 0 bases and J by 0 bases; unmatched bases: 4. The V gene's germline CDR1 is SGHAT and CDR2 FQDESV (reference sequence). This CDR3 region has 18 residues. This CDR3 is CASSLAGLAASSYNEQFF. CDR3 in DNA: TGTGCCAGCAGCTTAGCGGGACTAGCGGCCAGCTCCTACAATGAGCAGTTCTTC.